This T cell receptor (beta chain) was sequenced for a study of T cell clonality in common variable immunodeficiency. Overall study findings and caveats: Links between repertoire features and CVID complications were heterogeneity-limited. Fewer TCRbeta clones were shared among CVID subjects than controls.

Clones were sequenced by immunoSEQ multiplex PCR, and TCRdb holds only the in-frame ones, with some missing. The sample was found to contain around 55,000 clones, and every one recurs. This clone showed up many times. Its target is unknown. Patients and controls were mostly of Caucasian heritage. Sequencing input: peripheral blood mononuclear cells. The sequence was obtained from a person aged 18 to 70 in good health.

The part of the CDR3 DNA that was read is TGTGCCAGCAGCTCTAACAGTCAAGAGACC. This translates into CASSSNSQET. The whole CDR3 region reads CASSSNSQETQYF. This rearrangement joins TRBV11-3 to TRBJ2-5; D is ambiguous. The sequenced fragment ends 3 residues before the CDR3 boundary, so the rest is inferred from the germline J gene. The germline V gene has CDR1 SGHNT and CDR2 YENEEA. The CDR3 length is 13 residues. Trimming stripped 4 bases from V and 2 bases from J, with 8 bases between.